This TCR beta chain was identified during a study of PD-L1 blockade in urothelial cancer (dated by TCRdb to about 2017). Context from the whole study: Every patient began therapy in about 2014 and was given atezolizumab 1,200 mg intravenously every 3 weeks. About 90% of the 29 patients were identified as males with urothelial cancer of bladder origin, and a prior smoking history was reported by 18 of 29 patients. An ECOG performance status of 0 or 1 was recorded for the patients, and 0 to 3 prior chemotherapy regimens had been received by the patients. Blood samples were analyzed at two time points: 3 weeks after treatment start (second dose) and 6 weeks after treatment start. Blood samples gave a median of around 140,000 T cells and tens of thousands of unique TCRs, with a median clonality of 0.080. Somatic, immune and clinical correlates of response to PD-L1 blockade with atezolizumab in urothelial cancer were the focus of an exploratory multi-omic analysis. Pretreatment tumor samples, along with matched peripheral blood collected serially before and after atezolizumab treatment, underwent TCR sequencing. Durable clinical benefit was defined as progression-free survival longer than 6 months, and TCR features were also tested against progression-free and overall survival. In the same patients, pretreatment tumors underwent whole exome sequencing and RNA sequencing in addition to TCR sequencing. Durable clinical benefit was achieved by nine patients but not by the remaining 20. Pretreatment blood TCR-seq was available for 27 to 30 patients, at least one posttreatment blood collection was obtained for 24 patients, and tumor TCR-seq was available for 24 patients. Broader findings and caveats from the paper: Patients with durable benefit showed greater expansion of tumor-associated TCR clones in peripheral blood 3 weeks after starting treatment (n = 22, p = 0.022). Because of the small sample size (n ≈ 30) and the many exploratory analyses performed, the results are intended to be regarded as hypothesis-generating. A pretreatment peripheral blood TCR clonality below the median was linked to improved progression-free and overall survival.

Each PCR received spiked-in synthetic TCR analog templates so that absolute template abundance could be estimated from read counts. The immunoSEQ assay used bias-controlled V and J gene primers to amplify TCRbeta CDR3 regions from genomic DNA. Sequencing of rearranged TCRbeta segments was done at approximately 20X coverage. The authors processed their data as follows. Sequencing errors were corrected by clustering and CDR3s were annotated against IMGT to assign V, D and J genes. Downstream analyses used only productive TCRbeta rearrangements, leaving out any out-of-frame or stop-codon sequences. Clonality was calculated as one minus the Shannon entropy normalized by the log of the number of unique productive sequences. Clones differing between time points or between blood and tumor were identified using Fisher's exact test with Benjamini-Hochberg correction, with an adjusted p below 0.01 applied as the threshold. TCRdb took this table from immuneACCESS and kept in-frame rearrangements with V and J called. Such tables lack part of the clones; where checked against another copy, unresolved V genes explain under half of the gap, and the rest is unexplained. That table furnishes V, J and clone size, whereas the DNA furnished D and trimming. The sample includes tens of thousands of clones, with approximately 86% observed a single time. Less than 2% of the sample rests with the top ten.

A cohort of about 30 patients with locally advanced or metastatic urothelial carcinoma, treated at Memorial Sloan Kettering on a trial protocol, was included. Peripheral blood mononuclear cells were collected pretreatment and during treatment, at between 1 and 8 total time points per patient. The Qiagen DNeasy Blood extraction kit was used to purify genomic DNA from total PBMCs and from tumor samples. Collected pretreatment and during treatment, PBMCs were isolated and stored as previously described. This clone was seen once. No cognate antigen has been identified for it. Base qualities are missing; no much larger clone stands one base away. Sequencing used PBMCs, obtained around atezolizumab (anti-PD-L1) treatment. The receptor's source is a man in his fifties or sixties with urothelial cancer.

The CDR3 corresponds to CASSQQGNYGYTF. The DNA sequence is given as TGCGCCAGCAGCCAACAGGGGAACTATGGCTACACCTTC. Rearrangement joined TRBV5-1 to TRBJ1-2, with TRBD1 matching 7 junction bases. The germline V gene gives CDR1 as SGHRS and CDR2 as YFSETQ. Trimming accounts for 4 bases at V and 2 bases at J, while the number of junction bases matched to no gene is 2. The CDR3 runs 13 residues from the cysteine to the phenylalanine. Here the CDR3 DNA is all that survives: 39 bases in frame from base 1.